Sequencing of this TCR beta chain was carried out in a study of T cells in Graves' hyperthyroidism and ophthalmopathy. For the study at large: Peripheral blood specimens were obtained at initial diagnosis, prior to any treatment.

V was cut by 5 bases and J by 10 bases, with 24 bases left in between. Germline CDR1 and CDR2: MNHEY and SVGEGT. The CDR3 has 16 amino acids. The PBMCs were taken from 10 ml of fresh peripheral blood. Amplification of TCR beta CDR3 regions was performed using RNA transcripts as template. HTBI primers were employed in a first-round RT-PCR of the TCR CDR3. From the multiplex PCR reads, TCRdb called clonotypes with MiXCR, one entry per CDR3 protein. The sample lists approximately 570,000 distinct CDR3 sequences; 20% were seen once. In the case of this clonotype: The antigen is not known.

The study, taken as a whole, reports: Most thyroid clonotypes expanded above 0.001 appeared in blood too. Ophthalmopathy cases were set apart from stable hyperthyroidism by a 13 V-J model.

The chain combines TRBV6-2 or TRBV6-3 with TRBJ2-1, with D perhaps given as TRBD1 or TRBD2 (5 bases each). The specimen sequenced was blood. The sequence was obtained from a man between 35 and 55 years old with Graves' ophthalmopathy. CDR3 amino acids: CASSLTGTAGQGEQFF. CDR3 nucleotide sequence: TGTGCCAGCAGTCTTACCGGGACCGCCGGGCAGGGCGAGCAGTTCTTC.